This TCR beta chain was obtained from a study of blood T cell repertoires in COVID-19. Clones were read by immunoSEQ multiplex PCR, and TCRdb kept only the in-frame ones, dropping some. The table includes roughly 330,000 clones, around 87% detected once. The V gene end was trimmed by 4 bases and the J gene end by 0 bases; junction bases not matched to a gene: 5. The V gene's germline CDR1 is SGHNT and CDR2 YYREEE (reference sequence). CDR3 length: 16 residues. This sequence joins TRBV5-4 and TRBJ2-2, with 8 nucleotides matching TRBD1. Sequencing was carried out using PBMCs or T cells enriched from blood (not recorded which). This clonotype was sampled from a woman younger than 45 who had recovered from COVID-19. The CDR3 nucleotides read TGTGCCAGCAGCACCGGACAGGGACCGAACACCGGGGAGCTGTTTTTT. This encodes CASSTGQGPNTGELFF.